This T cell receptor (beta chain) was profiled in a study of T cells expressing NK-cell markers. The CDR3 runs 14 residues. The germline V gene encodes CDR1 SGDLS and CDR2 YYNGEE. From the 5' RACE reads, TCRdb lists one entry per CDR3 protein and no DNA. The sample totals 400,000 to 500,000 distinct CDR3 sequences. The chain has TRBV9 and TRBJ2-1; with no DNA, the TCRdb D assignment of TRBD2 cannot be verified. The receptor was derived from a woman aged 18 to 75 in good health. Sequencing was performed on blood T cells: a sorted CD56 or NKG2C T cell subset, CD4+ or CD8+ T cells, or bulk PBMC T cells (not recorded which). The CDR3 is CASAGLASYNEQFF.